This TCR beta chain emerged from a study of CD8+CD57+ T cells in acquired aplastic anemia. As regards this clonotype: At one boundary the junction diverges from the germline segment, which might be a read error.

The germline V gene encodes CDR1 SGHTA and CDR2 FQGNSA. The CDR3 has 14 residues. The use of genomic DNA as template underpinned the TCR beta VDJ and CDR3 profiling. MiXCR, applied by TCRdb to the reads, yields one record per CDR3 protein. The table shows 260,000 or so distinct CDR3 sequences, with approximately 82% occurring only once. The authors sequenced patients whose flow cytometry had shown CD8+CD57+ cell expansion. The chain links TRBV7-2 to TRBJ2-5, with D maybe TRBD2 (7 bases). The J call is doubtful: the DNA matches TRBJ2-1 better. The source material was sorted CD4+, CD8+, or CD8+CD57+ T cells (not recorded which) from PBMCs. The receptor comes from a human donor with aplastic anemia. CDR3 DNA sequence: TGTGCCACCAGAACTGGCGGGGGCTACAAGGAGCAGTTCTTC. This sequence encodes CATRTGGGYKEQFF.